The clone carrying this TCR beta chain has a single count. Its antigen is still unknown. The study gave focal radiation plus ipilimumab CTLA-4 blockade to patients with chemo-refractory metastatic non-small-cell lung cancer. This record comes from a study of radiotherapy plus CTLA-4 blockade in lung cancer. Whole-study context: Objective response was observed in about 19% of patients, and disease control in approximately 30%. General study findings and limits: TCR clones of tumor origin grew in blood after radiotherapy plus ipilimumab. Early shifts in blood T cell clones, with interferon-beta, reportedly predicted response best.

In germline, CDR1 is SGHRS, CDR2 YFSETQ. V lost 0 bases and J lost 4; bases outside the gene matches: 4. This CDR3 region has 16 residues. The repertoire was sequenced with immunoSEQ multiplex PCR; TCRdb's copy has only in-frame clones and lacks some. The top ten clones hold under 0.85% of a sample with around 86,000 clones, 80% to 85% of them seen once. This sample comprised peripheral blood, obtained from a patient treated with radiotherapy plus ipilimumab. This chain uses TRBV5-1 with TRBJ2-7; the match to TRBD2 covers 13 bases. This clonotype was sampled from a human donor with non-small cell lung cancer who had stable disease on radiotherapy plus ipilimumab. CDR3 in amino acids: CASSLETSGRLYEQYF. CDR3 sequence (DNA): TGCGCCAGCAGCTTGGAGACTAGCGGGAGGTTATACGAGCAGTACTTC.